The text below deals with one T cell receptor beta chain. Its antigen is undetermined. This specimen belongs to a study of STAT3 mutations in large granular lymphocyte leukemia. Turning to the study itself: Among longitudinally sequenced T-LGLL patients, roughly half had canonical activating STAT3 mutations detected. More than half of T-LGLL patients received immunosuppressive therapy.

General study results and limits: After therapy, about 35% of the 18 patients switched clonotypes, all new clones STAT3 wild type. Clonal expansion was inferred from samples taken at other timepoints. Every T-cell large granular lymphocyte leukemia patient had at least one immunodominant TCR beta clonotype.

V lost 5 bases to trimming and J lost 4 bases, with 17 bases between them. Germline-derived CDR1 and CDR2 are SEHNR and FQNEAQ (reference sequence). The CDR3 runs 15 residues. The protocol was immunoSEQ multiplex PCR, while the TCRdb copy is restricted to in-frame clones and leaves out a portion. The repertoire holds over 30,000 clones, with approximately 86% as singletons. The sequencing input was peripheral blood mononuclear cells. This receptor was identified in a man aged 55-75 years with T-cell large granular lymphocyte leukemia. Some clones in this sample may be carry-over from other donors' samples. The chain has TRBV7-9 and TRBJ2-5, with a weak D call TRBD2 (5 bases). The CDR3 nucleotides read TGTGCCAGCAGCCCGCCCCTAGGTGAGGGAGAGACCCAGTACTTC. Its translation: CASSPPLGEGETQYF.